This T cell receptor (beta chain) appears in the sequencing data of a study of blood T cell repertoires in COVID-19. For the study at large: COVID-19 samples from acute and convalescent phases originated in the United States, Italy and Spain. The cDNA or gDNA used as material had been derived from T cells, B-cell-depleted T cells, or PBMCs.

In the authors' workflow: Amplifying reference gene primers gave estimates of nucleated cell counts. This table comes from immunoSEQ multiplex PCR, and its TCRdb copy is limited to in-frame clones, with some not included. D and trimming were read from the DNA, whereas the V and J calls and clone size are those reported in that table. The sample contains some 200,000 clones, around 80% of which appear only once. The CDR3 runs 14 residues. Trimming removed 1 base from V and 2 bases from J, with 7 bases in between. Germline values: CDR1 LNHDA, CDR2 SQIVND (reference sequence). This chain joins TRBV19 and TRBJ2-3; D gene uncertain. This clonotype originated in a woman in her seventies with acute or convalescent COVID-19. Source material: peripheral blood. The CDR3 here is CASSIGGNTDTQYF. The CDR3 nucleotides are TGTGCCAGTAGTATAGGAGGAAACACAGATACGCAGTATTTT.